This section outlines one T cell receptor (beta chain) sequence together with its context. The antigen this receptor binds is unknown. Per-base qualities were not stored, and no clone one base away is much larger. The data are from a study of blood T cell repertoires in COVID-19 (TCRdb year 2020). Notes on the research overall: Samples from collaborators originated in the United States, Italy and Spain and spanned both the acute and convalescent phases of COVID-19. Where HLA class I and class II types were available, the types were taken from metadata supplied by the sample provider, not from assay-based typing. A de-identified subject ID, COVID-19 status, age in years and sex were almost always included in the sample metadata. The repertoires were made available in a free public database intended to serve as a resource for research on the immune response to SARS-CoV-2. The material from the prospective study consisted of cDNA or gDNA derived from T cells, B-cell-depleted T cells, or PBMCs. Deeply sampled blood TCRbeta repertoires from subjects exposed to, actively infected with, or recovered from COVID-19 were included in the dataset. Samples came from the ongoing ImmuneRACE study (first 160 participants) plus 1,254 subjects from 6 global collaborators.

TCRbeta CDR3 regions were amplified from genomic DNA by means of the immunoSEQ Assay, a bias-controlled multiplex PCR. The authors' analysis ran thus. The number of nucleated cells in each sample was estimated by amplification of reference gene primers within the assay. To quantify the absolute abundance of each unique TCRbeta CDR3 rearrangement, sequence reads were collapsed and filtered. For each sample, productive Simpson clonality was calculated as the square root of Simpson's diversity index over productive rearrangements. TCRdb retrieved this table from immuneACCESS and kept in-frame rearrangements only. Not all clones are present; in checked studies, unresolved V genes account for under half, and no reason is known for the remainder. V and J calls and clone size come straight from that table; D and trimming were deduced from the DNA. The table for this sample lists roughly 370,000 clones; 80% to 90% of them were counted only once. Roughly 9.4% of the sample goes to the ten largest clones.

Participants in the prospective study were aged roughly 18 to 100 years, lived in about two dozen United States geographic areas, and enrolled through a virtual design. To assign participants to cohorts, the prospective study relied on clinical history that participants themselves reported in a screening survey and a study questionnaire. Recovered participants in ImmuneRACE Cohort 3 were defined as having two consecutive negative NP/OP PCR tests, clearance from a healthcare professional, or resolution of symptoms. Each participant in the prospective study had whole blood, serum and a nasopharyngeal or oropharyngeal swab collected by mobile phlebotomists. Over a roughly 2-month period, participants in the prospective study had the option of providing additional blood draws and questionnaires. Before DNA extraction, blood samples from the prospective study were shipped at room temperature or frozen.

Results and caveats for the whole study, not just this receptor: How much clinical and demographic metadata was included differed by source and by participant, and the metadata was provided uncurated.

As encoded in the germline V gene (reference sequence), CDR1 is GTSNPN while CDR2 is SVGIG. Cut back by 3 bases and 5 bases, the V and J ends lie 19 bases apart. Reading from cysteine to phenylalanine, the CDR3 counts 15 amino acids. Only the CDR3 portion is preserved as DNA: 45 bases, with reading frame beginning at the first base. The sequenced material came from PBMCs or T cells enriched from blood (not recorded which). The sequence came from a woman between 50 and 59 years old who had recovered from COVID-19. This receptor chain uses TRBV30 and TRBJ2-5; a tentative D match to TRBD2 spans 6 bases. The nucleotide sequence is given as TGTGCCTGGAGCGCTACGGGGACCCGGGGGGAGACCCAGTACTTC. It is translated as CAWSATGTRGETQYF.